This T cell receptor (beta chain) stems from a study of T cells in localized non-small cell lung cancer. Study-wide results and limits: Adjacent lung was found to contain a median roughly 58 of the top 100 tumor clones. Blood T cell density predicted longer survival; adjacent-lung clonality, shorter.

This CDR3 spans 14 amino acids. The germline CDR1 and CDR2 sequences are LNHDA and SQIVND (reference sequence). V lost 6 bases, J lost 6 bases, and 16 bases lay in between. Of note for this clone: What it recognizes is unknown.

Data came from immunoSEQ multiplex PCR; TCRdb stores just in-frame clones and leaves some out. Among tens of thousands of clones, approximately 90% were seen once, and the ten largest hold 2% to 3%. The receptor's source is a man aged 40-75 years with stage II lung adenocarcinoma. The material sequenced was PBMCs, taken before any cancer treatment. The genes are TRBV19 and TRBJ2-3, with D hard to call. CDR3 DNA: TGTGCCAGTAGCTTAGTGCGGAATTCGGATACGCAGTATTTT. It yields the protein CASSLVRNSDTQYF.